These 11 T cell receptor beta chains originate from one sample sequenced in a study of blood T cell repertoires in COVID-19. Data came from immunoSEQ multiplex PCR; TCRdb stores just in-frame clones and leaves some out. Here the sample spans tens of thousands of clones, roughly 89% being singletons. Sequenced: peripheral blood. The receptors derive from a man aged 45-65 years with active COVID-19.

The V and J genes are TRBV4-1 and TRBJ1-3, with 7 bases identical to TRBD1. Germline V gene data show CDR1 as MGHRA and CDR2 as YSYEKL. CDR3 length: 16 amino acids. Losses at the gene ends were 4 bases for V and 6 bases for J; bases not matched to a gene: 12. The CDR3 spells CASSPRDSRSSNTIYF. CDR3 DNA: TGCGCCAGCAGCCCACGGGACAGCAGAAGCTCAAACACCATATATTTT.

V and J are TRBV6-5 and TRBJ1-2, with TRBD1 as a possible D gene (6 bases). In germline, CDR1 is MNHEY, CDR2 SVGAGI. The length of the CDR3 is 14 residues. V lost 6 bases and J lost 2, with 13 bases in between. The CDR3 sequence is CASRKTGSNYGYTF. The CDR3 DNA reads as TGTGCCAGCAGGAAAACAGGGTCCAACTATGGCTACACCTTC.

This clone was observed a few times. The chain couples TRBV29-1 to TRBJ2-7, with D possibly being TRBD1 (6 bases). In germline, CDR1 is SQVTM, CDR2 ANQGSEA. The CDR3 contains 11 residues. Trimming stripped 3 bases from V and 3 bases from J, with 6 bases between. The DNA for the CDR3 is TGCAGCGTTGAGGACAGCTACGAGCAGTACTTC. Protein product: CSVEDSYEQYF.

The J gene is TRBJ2-3, the V gene TRBV6-6, with 13 bases fitting TRBD2. The V and J ends lost 5 bases and 4 bases, in that order; junction bases with no gene match: 3. The CDR3 runs to 15 residues. In germline, CDR1 is MNHNY, CDR2 SVGAGI (reference sequence). This CDR3 is CASSRGLAGPDTQYF. CDR3 bases: TGTGCCAGCAGTCGGGGACTAGCGGGGCCAGATACGCAGTATTTT.

The gene calls are TRBV7-2 and TRBJ2-1; D gene uncertain. CDR1 is SGHTA and CDR2 is FQGNSA in the germline V gene. CDR3 length: 13 amino acids. Trimming left V 2 bases short and J 3 bases short, with 5 bases between. The CDR3 here is CASSLNSYNEQFF. As DNA, the CDR3 is TGTGCCAGCAGCTTAAACAGCTACAATGAGCAGTTCTTC.

V is TRBV2 and J is TRBJ2-7; tentatively, D is TRBD1 (8 bases). The CDR3 consists of 15 residues. Germline-derived CDR1 and CDR2 are SNHLY and FYNNEI. Trimming removed 5 bases at V and 6 bases at J, with 20 bases between. Written as DNA, the CDR3 is TGTGCCAGCAGTCTTGGCGCACAGGGGGGGACCGAGCAGTACTTC. Translated, it gives CASSLGAQGGTEQYF.

The rearrangement links TRBV12-3 or TRBV12-4 to TRBJ2-7; 8 bases fit TRBD1. Trimming at V came to 5 bases and at J to 3 bases, leaving 3 bases not matched to a gene. The CDR3 consists of 13 residues. The CDR3 spells CASSPGQGYEQYF. DNA for the CDR3: TGTGCCAGCAGTCCAGGACAGGGCTACGAGCAGTACTTC.

The chain combines TRBV4-3 with TRBJ2-7; 9 nucleotides agree with TRBD1. There are 16 residues in the CDR3. The V segment lost 0 bases and the J segment 4 bases; nucleotides outside the gene matches: 7. The germline V gene has CDR1 LGHNA and CDR2 YSLEER. In nucleotides, the CDR3 is TGCGCCAGCAGCCAAGACACCGGGACAGGGCGATACGAGCAGTACTTC. Protein product: CASSQDTGTGRYEQYF.

This clone is a singleton in its sample. The rearrangement joins TRBV3-1 (or the pseudogene TRBV3-2) to TRBJ1-2, with 7 nucleotides matching TRBD1. CDR3 length: 16 residues. The J segment lost 2 bases and the V segment lost 2 bases, leaving 8 bases of the junction unmatched. Germline V gene sequence: CDR1 LGHDT, CDR2 YNNKEL (reference sequence). The CDR3 here is CASSQLTGATNYGYTF. The CDR3 bases are TGTGCCAGCAGCCAACTCACAGGGGCTACCAACTATGGCTACACCTTC.

The J gene is TRBJ2-7, the V gene TRBV4-2, with 10 bases matching TRBD2. Germline V gene lookup returns CDR1 LGHNA and CDR2 YNFKEQ. Trimming cost V 3 bases and J 7 bases; bases outside gene matches: 6. This CDR3 is built from 14 residues. CDR3 sequence reads: CASSQERGGREQYF. The CDR3 DNA reads TGTGCCAGCAGCCAGGAGCGGGGGGGCCGGGAGCAGTACTTC.

The rearrangement joins TRBV9 to TRBJ1-2, with unresolved D. The CDR3 spans 12 residues. Germline-derived CDR1 and CDR2 are SGDLS and YYNGEE. V dropped 2 bases and J dropped 1 base, with 3 bases sitting between them. The DNA of the CDR3 is TGTGCCAGCAGCGTCGGTAACTATGGCTACACCTTC. Protein: CASSVGNYGYTF.